This TCR beta chain was documented in a study of blood T cell repertoires in COVID-19. The assay was immunoSEQ multiplex PCR, and TCRdb's table has in-frame clones only and misses some. The data show hundreds of thousands of clones, more than 75% seen once. CDR3 length equals 20 residues. V shed 4 bases and J 4 bases; nucleotides not matched to a gene: 20. Germline CDR1 reads MRHNA; CDR2 reads SNTAGT. Ages ranged from about 18 to 89 years, with residence in around 24 US areas. Cohort assignment relied on participant-reported clinical history. The J gene is TRBJ2-1, the V gene TRBV6-4; 9 bases map to TRBD1. Sequenced material: PBMCs or T cells enriched from blood (not recorded which). The TCR comes from a woman aged 55-75 years in a cohort exposed to, infected with or recovered from COVID-19 (not recorded which). Here the CDR3 DNA reads TGTGCCAGCAGTGGCCCGGGACAGGGCCTCCTCCCCAAAATGTACAATGAGCAGTTCTTC. This sequence encodes CASSGPGQGLLPKMYNEQFF.